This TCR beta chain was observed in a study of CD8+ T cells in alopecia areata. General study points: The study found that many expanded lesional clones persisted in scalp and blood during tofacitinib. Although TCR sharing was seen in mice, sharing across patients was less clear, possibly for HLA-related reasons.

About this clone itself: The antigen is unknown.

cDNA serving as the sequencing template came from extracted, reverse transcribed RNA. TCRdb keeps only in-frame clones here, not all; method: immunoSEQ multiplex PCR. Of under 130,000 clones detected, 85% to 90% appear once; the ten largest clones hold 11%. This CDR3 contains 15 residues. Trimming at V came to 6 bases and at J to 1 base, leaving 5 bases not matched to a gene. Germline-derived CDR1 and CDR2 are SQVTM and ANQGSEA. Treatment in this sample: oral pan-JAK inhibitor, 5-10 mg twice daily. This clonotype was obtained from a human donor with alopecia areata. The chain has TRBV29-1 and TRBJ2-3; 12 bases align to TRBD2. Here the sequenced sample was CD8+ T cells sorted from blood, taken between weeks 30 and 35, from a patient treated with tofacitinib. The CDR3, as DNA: TGCAGCGTGAACCCTAGCGGGGGGGGCACAGATACGCAGTATTTT. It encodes CSVNPSGGGTDTQYF.